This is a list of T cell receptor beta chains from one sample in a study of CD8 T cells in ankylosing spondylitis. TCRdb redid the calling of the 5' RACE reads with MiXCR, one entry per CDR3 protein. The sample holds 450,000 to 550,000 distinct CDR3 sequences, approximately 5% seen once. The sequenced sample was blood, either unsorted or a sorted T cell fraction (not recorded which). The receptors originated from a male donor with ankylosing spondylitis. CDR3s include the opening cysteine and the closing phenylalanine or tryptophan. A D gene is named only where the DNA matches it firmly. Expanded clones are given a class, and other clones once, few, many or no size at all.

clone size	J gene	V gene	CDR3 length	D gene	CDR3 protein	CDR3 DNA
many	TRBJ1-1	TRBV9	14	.	CASSPMDGNTEAFF	TGTGCCAGCAGCCCAATGGACGGGAACACTGAAGCTTTCTTT
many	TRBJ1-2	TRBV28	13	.	CASKDSGGYGYTF	TGTGCCAGCAAGGACAGTGGGGGCTATGGCTACACCTTC
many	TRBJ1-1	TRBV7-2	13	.	CASSLSIMTEAFF	TGTGCCAGCAGCTTAAGCATCATGACTGAAGCTTTCTTT
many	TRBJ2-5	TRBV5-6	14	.	CASSSASAGETQYF	TGTGCCAGCAGCTCTGCTAGCGCGGGGGAGACCCAGTACTTC
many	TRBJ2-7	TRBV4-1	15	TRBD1	CASSRLGTGDYEQYF	TGCGCCAGCAGCCGCCTAGGGACAGGGGACTACGAGCAGTACTTC
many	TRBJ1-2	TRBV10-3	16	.	CAISKEGEGYVYGYTF	TGTGCCATCAGCAAGGAAGGGGAGGGCTATGTCTATGGCTACACCTTC
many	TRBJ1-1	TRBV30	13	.	CAWSRGENTEAFF	TGTGCCTGGAGTAGGGGGGAGAACACTGAAGCTTTCTTT
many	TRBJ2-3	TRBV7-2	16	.	CASSLSGAQVGDTQYF	TGTGCCAGCAGCTTATCAGGGGCCCAGGTCGGAGATACGCAGTATTTT
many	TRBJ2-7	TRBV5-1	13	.	CASRAEFLGEQYF	TGCGCCAGCAGGGCAGAGTTCCTGGGGGAGCAGTACTTC
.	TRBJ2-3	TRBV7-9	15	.	CASSLFRRVTDTQYF	TGTGCCAGCAGCTTATTCCGGAGGGTCACAGATACGCAGTATTTT
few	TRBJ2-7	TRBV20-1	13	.	CSAHAASGGHLYF	TGCAGTGCTCATGCGGCGTCGGGGGGCCACTTGTACTTC
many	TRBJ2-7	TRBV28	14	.	CASSLGTYSYEQYF	TGTGCCAGCAGTTTGGGGACTTATTCGTACGAGCAGTACTTC
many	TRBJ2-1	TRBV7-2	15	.	CASSPGQTPMNEQFF	TGTGCCAGCAGCCCTGGACAGACGCCGATGAATGAGCAGTTCTTC
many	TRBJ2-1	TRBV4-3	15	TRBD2	CASSQGREGPDEQFF	TGCGCCAGCAGCCAGGGGCGGGAGGGCCCAGATGAGCAGTTCTTC
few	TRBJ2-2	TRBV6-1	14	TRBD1	CASTGTADTGELFF	TGTGCCAGCACTGGGACAGCTGACACCGGGGAGCTGTTTTTT
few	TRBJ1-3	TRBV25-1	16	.	CASSSPGGTRGNTIYF	TGTGCCAGCAGTTCGCCGGGTGGGACTCGTGGAAACACCATATATTTT
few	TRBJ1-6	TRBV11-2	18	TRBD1	CASSFPGQGASYNSPLHF	TGTGCCAGCAGCTTTCCGGGACAGGGGGCATCCTATAATTCACCCCTCCACTTT
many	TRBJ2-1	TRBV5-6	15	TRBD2	CASSPGLAGGREQFF	TGTGCCAGCAGCCCGGGACTAGCGGGAGGCCGGGAGCAGTTCTTC
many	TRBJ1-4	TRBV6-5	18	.	CASSYGPGVLSTNEKLFF	TGTGCCAGCAGTTACGGGCCAGGGGTACTTTCAACTAATGAAAAACTGTTTTTT
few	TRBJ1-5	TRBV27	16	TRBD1	CASSLSGAGGGQPQHF	TGTGCCAGCAGTTTATCAGGGGCAGGGGGCGGTCAGCCCCAGCATTTT
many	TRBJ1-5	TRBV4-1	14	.	CASSQSYLSQPQHF	TGCGCCAGCAGCCAATCCTATTTAAGCCAGCCCCAGCATTTT
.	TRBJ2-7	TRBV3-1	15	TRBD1	CASSPQGQRRVEQYF	TGTGCCAGCAGCCCCCAGGGACAGCGGCGGGTCGAGCAGTACTTC
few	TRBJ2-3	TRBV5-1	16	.	CASSKEQGPSTDTQYF	TGCGCCAGCAGCAAGGAACAGGGACCGAGCACAGATACGCAGTATTTT
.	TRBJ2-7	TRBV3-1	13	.	CASSPRTSREQYF	TGTGCCAGCAGCCCACGGACCTCACGCGAGCAGTACTTC
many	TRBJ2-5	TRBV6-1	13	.	CASTRAGVETQYF	TGTGCCAGCACTCGCGCAGGGGTTGAGACCCAGTACTTC
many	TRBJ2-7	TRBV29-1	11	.	CSVSSSYEQYF	TGCAGCGTGAGCAGTTCCTACGAGCAGTACTTC
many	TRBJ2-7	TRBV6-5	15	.	CASSYSDRESFEQYF	TGTGCCAGCAGTTACTCGGACAGAGAAAGCTTCGAGCAGTACTTC